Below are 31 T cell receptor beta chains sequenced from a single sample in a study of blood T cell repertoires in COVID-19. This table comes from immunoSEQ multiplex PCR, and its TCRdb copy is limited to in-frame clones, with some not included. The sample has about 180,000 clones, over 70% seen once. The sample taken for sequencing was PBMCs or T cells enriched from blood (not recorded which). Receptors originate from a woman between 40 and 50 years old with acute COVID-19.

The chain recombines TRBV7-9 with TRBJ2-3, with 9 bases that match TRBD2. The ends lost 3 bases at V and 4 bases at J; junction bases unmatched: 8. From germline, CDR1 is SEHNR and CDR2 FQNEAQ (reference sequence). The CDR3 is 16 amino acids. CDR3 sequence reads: CASSLLAGGPADTQYF. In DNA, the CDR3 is TGTGCCAGCAGCTTGCTTGCGGGAGGGCCCGCAGATACGCAGTATTTT. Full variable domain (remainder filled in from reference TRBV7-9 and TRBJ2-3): DTGVSQNPRHKITKRGQNVTFRCDPISEHNRLYWYRQTLGQGPEFLTYFQNEAQLEKSRLLSDRFSAERPKGSFSTLEIQRTEQGDSAMYLCASSLLAGGPADTQYFGPGTRLTVL.

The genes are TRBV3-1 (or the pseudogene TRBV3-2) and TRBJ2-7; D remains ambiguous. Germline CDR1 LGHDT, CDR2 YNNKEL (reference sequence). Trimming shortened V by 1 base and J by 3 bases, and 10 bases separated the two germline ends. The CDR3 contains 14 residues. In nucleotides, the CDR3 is TGTGCCAGCAGCCAAGGAGCGAGGAACTACGAGCAGTACTTC. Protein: CASSQGARNYEQYF.

The CDR3 region is CASSLTSGRVEQFF. In nucleotides, the CDR3 is TGTGCCAGCTCACTAACTAGCGGGAGGGTTGAGCAGTTCTTC. The chain employs TRBV18 and TRBJ2-1; 13 nucleotides agree with TRBD2. Per germline, CDR1 KGHSH and CDR2 LQKENI. The trim removed 4 bases at V and 9 bases at J, leaving 3 bases unmatched. There are 14 residues in the CDR3.

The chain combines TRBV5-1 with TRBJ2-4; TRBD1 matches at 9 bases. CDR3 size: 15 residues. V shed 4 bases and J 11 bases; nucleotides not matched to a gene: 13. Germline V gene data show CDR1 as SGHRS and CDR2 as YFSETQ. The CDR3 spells CASSPGDRDLRVQYF. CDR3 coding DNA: TGCGCCAGCAGCCCTGGGGACAGGGACCTTCGCGTTCAGTACTTC.

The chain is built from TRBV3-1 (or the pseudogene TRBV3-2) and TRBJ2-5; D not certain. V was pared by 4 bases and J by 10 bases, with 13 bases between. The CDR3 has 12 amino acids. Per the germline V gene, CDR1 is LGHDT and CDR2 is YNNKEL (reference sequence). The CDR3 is CASSPPGPGQYF. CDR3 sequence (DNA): TGTGCCAGCAGCCCCCCGGGTCCTGGCCAGTACTTC.

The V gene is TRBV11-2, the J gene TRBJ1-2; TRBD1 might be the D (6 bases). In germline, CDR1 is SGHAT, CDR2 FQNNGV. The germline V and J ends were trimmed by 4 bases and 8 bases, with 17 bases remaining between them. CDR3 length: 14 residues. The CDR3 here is CASSSFPVTGGYTF. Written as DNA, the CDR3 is TGTGCCAGCAGCTCGTTCCCCGTGACAGGAGGCTACACCTTC.

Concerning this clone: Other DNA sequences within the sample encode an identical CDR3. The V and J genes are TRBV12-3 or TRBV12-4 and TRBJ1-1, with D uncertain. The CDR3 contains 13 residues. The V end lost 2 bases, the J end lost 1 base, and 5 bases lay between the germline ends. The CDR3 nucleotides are TGTGCCAGCAGTTTAAGAGCGAACACTGAAGCTTTCTTT. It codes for CASSLRANTEAFF.

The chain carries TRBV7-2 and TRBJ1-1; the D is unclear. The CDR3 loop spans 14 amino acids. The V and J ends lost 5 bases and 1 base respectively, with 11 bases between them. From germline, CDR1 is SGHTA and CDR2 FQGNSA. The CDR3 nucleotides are TGTGCCAGCAGCCTCGCGCCATCGAACACTGAAGCTTTCTTT. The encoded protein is CASSLAPSNTEAFF.

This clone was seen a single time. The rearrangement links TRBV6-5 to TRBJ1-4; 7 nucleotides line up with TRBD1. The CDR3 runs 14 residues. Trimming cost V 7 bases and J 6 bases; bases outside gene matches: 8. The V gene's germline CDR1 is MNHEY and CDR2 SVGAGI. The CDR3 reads CASKFTGADEKLFF. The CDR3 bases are TGTGCCAGCAAGTTTACAGGGGCCGATGAAAAACTGTTTTTT.

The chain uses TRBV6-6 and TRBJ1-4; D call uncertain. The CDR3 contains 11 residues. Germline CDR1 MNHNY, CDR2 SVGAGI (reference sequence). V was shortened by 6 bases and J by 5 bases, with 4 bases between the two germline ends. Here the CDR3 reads CASSSNEKLFF. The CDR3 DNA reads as TGTGCCAGCAGCTCCAATGAAAAACTGTTTTTT.

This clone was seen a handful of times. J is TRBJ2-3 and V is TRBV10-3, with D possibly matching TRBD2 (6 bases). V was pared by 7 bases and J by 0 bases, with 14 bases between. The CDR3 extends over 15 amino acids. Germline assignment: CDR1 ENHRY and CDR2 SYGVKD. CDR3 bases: TGTGCCATCAAGGGAGAGGGAGGTAGCACAGATACGCAGTATTTT. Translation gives CAIKGEGGSTDTQYF.

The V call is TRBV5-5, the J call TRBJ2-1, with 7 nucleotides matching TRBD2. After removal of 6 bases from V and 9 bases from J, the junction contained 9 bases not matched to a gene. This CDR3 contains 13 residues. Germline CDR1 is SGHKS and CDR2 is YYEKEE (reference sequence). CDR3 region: CASIREVNGEQFF. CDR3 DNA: TGTGCCAGCATTCGGGAGGTGAACGGTGAGCAGTTCTTC.

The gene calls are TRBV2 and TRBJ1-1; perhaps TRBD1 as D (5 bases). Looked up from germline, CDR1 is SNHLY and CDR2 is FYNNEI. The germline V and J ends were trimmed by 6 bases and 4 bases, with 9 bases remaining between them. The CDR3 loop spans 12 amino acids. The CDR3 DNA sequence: TGTGCCAGCAGCACGGGGGGCACTGAAGCTTTCTTT. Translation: CASSTGGTEAFF. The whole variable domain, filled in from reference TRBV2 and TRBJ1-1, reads EPEVTQTPSHQVTQMGQEVILRCVPISNHLYFYWYRQILGQKVEFLVSFYNNEISEKSEIFDDQFSVERPDGSNFTLKIRSTKLEDSAMYFCASSTGGTEAFFGQGTRLTVV.

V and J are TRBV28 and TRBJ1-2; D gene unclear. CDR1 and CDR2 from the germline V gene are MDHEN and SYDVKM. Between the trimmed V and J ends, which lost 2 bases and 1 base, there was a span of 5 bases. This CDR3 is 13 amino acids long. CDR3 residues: CASSLQVNYGYTF. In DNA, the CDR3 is TGTGCCAGCAGTTTACAGGTTAACTATGGCTACACCTTC.

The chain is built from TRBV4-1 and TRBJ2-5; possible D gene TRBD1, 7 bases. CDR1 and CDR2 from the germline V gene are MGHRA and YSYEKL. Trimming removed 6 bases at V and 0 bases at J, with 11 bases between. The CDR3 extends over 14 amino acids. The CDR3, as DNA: TGCGCCAGCAGGGCGGGGACAGACCAAGAGACCCAGTACTTC. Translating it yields CASRAGTDQETQYF.

CDR3 residues: CASSDSGSPRSYNEQFF. In DNA, the CDR3 is TGTGCCAGCAGTGATAGCGGGAGTCCCCGCTCCTACAATGAGCAGTTCTTC. The V and J genes are TRBV6-1 and TRBJ2-1, with 9 bases fitting TRBD2. CDR3 length: 17 residues. Germline CDR1 and CDR2: MNHNS and SASEGT. Trimming took 3 bases from V and 0 from J; bases not matched to a gene: 6.

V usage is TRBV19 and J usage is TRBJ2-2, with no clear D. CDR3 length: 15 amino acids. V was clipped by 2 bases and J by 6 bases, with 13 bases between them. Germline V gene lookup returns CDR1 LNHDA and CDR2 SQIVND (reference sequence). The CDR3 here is CASSIQLLVAGELFF. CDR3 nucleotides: TGTGCCAGTAGTATACAATTGCTAGTTGCCGGGGAGCTGTTTTTT.

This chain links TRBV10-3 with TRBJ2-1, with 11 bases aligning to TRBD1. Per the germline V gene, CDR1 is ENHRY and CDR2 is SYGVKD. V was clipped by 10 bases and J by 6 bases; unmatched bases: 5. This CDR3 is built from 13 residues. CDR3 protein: CASEDRGLNEQFF. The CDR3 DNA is TGTGCCAGCGAGGACAGGGGGCTCAATGAGCAGTTCTTC.

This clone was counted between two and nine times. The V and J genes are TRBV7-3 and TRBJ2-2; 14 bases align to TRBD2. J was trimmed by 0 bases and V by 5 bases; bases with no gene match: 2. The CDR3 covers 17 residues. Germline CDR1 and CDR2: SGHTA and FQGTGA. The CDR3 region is CASSPTSGRANTGELFF. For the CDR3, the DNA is TGTGCCAGCAGCCCGACTAGCGGGAGGGCGAACACCGGGGAGCTGTTTTTT.

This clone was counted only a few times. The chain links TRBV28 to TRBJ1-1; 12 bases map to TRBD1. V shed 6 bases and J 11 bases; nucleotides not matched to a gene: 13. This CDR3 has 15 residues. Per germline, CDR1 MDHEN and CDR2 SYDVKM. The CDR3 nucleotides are TGTGCCAGCAGGACCACCAAGGGACAGGGGGCAACGGCTTTCTTT. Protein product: CASRTTKGQGATAFF.

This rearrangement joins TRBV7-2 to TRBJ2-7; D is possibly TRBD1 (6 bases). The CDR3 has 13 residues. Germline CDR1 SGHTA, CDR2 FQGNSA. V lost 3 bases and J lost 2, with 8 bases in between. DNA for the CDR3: TGTGCCAGCAGCTTGGGACACACCTACGAGCAGTACGTC. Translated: CASSLGHTYEQYV.

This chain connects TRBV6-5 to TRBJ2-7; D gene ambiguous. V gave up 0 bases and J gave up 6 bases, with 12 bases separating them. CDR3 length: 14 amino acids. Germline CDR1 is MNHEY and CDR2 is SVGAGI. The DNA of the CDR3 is TGTGCCAGCAGTTACTCATTACAGAGTTCCGAGCAGTACGTC. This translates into CASSYSLQSSEQYV.

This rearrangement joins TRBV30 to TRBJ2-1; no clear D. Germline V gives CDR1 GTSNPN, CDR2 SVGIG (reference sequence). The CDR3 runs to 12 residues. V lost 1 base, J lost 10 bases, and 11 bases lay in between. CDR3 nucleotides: TGTGCCTGGAGTGAGGTGGGCAGGGAGCAGTTCTTC. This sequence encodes CAWSEVGREQFF.

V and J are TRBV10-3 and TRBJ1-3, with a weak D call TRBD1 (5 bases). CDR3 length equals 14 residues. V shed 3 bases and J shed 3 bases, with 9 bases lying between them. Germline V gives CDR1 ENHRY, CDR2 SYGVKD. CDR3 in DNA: TGTGCCATCAGTGATGTTAGGGGTGGAAACACCATATATTTT. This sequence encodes CAISDVRGGNTIYF.

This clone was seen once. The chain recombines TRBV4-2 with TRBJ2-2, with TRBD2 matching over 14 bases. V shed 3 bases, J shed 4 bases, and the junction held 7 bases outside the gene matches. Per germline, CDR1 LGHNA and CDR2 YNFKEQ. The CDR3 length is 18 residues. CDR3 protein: CASSQGTSGSGRTGELFF. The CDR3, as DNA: TGTGCCAGCAGCCAGGGGACTAGCGGGAGTGGACGCACCGGGGAGCTGTTTTTT.

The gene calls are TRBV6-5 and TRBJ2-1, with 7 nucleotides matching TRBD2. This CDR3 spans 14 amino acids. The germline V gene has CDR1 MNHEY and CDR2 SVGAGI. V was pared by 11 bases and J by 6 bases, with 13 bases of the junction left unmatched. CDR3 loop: CAAGDGAGVNEQFF. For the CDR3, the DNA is TGTGCCGCGGGGGATGGCGCGGGAGTCAATGAGCAGTTCTTC.

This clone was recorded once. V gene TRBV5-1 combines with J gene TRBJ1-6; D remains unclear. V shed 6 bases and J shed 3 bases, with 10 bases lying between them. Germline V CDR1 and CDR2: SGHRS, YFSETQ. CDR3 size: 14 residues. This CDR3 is CASKEGNYNSPLHF. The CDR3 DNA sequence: TGCGCCAGCAAAGAGGGCAACTATAATTCACCCCTCCACTTT.

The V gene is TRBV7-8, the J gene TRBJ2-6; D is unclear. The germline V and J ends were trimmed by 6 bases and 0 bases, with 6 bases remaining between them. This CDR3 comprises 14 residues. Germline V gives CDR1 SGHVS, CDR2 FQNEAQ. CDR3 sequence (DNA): TGTGCCAGCAGGTACTCCTCTGGGGCCAACGTCCTGACTTTC. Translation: CASRYSSGANVLTF.

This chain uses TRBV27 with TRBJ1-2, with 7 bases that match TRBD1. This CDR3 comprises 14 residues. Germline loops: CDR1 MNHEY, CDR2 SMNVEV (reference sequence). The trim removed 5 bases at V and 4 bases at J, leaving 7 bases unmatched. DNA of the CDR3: TGTGCCAGCAGTCCAAGGGACAGCGGCTATGGCTACACCTTC. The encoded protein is CASSPRDSGYGYTF.

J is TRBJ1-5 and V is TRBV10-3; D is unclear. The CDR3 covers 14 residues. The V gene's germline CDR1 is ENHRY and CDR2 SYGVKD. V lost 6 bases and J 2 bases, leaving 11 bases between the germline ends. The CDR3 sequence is CAISTNIGNQPQHF. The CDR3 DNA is TGTGCCATCAGCACCAACATTGGCAATCAGCCCCAGCATTTT.

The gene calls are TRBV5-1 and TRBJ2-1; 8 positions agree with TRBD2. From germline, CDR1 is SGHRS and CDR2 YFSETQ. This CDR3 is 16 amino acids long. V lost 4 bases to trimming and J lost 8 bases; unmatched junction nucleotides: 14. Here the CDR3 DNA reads TGCGCCAGCAGCCCCCGGGGAGCGGGAGTCGGGGATGAGCAGTTCTTC. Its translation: CASSPRGAGVGDEQFF.